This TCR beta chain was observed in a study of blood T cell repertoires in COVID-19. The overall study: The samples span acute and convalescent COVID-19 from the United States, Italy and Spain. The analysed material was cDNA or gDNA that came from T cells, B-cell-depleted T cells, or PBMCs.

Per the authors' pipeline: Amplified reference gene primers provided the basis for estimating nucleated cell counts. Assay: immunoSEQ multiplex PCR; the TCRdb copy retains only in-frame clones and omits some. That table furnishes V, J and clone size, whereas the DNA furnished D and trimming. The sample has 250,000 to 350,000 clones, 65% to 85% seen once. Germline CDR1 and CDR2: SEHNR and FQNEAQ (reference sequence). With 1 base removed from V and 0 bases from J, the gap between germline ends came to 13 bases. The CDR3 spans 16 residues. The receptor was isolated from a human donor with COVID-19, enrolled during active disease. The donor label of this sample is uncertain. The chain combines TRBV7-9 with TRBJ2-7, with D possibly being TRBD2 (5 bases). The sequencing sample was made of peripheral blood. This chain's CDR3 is CASSLGGVGSSYEQYF. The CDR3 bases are TGTGCCAGCAGCTTAGGGGGAGTGGGGAGCTCCTACGAGCAGTACTTC.